The 15 T cell receptor beta chains below come from one sample, sequenced in a study of control samples from healthy donors and cancer patients (dated by TCRdb to about 2020). The library was built by means of the immunoSEQ multiplex PCR assay. TCRdb limited this immuneACCESS table to in-frame rearrangements with V and J called. A share of clones is missing; checked studies link under half to unresolved V genes, and the rest is unexplained. This sample has fewer than 200,000 clones in its table, and approximately 94% of those were observed once. About 14% of the sample is in the top ten clones. The sequencing sample was made of PBMCs. The source is a man between 60 and 75 years old with colorectal cancer.

V is TRBV3-1 (or the pseudogene TRBV3-2) and J is TRBJ2-1; 10 nucleotides match TRBD1. Germline V CDR1 and CDR2: LGHDT, YNNKEL (reference sequence). With 4 bases clipped from V and 9 bases from J, the junction kept 6 bases outside the gene matches. The CDR3 has 14 residues. CDR3 sequence (DNA): TGTGCCAGCAGCCCGGGACAGGGGTGGGGTGAGCAGTTCTTC. It specifies CASSPGQGWGEQFF.

This chain links TRBV20-1 with TRBJ2-7; D gene unclear. V gave up 1 base and J gave up 3 bases, with 4 bases separating them. This CDR3 is built from 11 residues. From germline, CDR1 is DFQATT and CDR2 SNEGSKA (reference sequence). CDR3 region: CSARAGYEQYF. The CDR3 DNA follows: TGCAGTGCTAGAGCCGGCTACGAGCAGTACTTC.

The rearrangement links TRBV2 to TRBJ2-7, with TRBD1 as a possible D gene (5 bases). The CDR3 extends over 14 amino acids. V lost 3 bases and J 2 bases, leaving 11 bases between the germline ends. Germline assignment: CDR1 SNHLY and CDR2 FYNNEI. CDR3 DNA sequence: TGTGCCAGCAGTGAGAGGCCAGGGCCCTACGAGCAGTACTTC. It is translated as CASSERPGPYEQYF. Using reference TRBV2 and TRBJ2-7 for the parts outside the CDR3, the full variable domain is EPEVTQTPSHQVTQMGQEVILRCVPISNHLYFYWYRQILGQKVEFLVSFYNNEISEKSEIFDDQFSVERPDGSNFTLKIRSTKLEDSAMYFCASSERPGPYEQYFGPGTRLTVT.

A word on this clone: One end of the junction is discordant with germline, which a read error may explain. The genes are TRBV6-5 and TRBJ2-1; D may match TRBD1 or TRBD2 (5 bases each). From germline, CDR1 is MNHEY and CDR2 SVGAGI. The CDR3 sequence is 11 residues long. The CDR3 here is CASSLVRGAIF. CDR3 DNA sequence: TGTGCCAGCAGCCTCGTTCGAGGGGCGATCTTC.

This sequence joins TRBV30 and TRBJ2-5, with 7 positions matching TRBD2. V dropped 3 bases and J dropped 7; count of bases not matched to a gene: 11. Per the germline V gene, CDR1 is GTSNPN and CDR2 is SVGIG (reference sequence). The CDR3 covers 14 residues. The CDR3 sequence is CAWSEGLAVTTQYF. The DNA of the CDR3 is TGTGCCTGGAGCGAAGGGCTAGCGGTTACGACCCAGTACTTC.

This clone showed up just once. The chain links TRBV6-1 to TRBJ2-4, with TRBD1 as a possible D gene (6 bases). The germline CDR1 and CDR2 sequences are MNHNS and SASEGT. The CDR3 spans 16 residues. V lost 4 bases, J lost 6 bases, and 19 bases lay in between. The CDR3: CASSGYRVRLGNIQYF. CDR3 in DNA: TGTGCCAGCAGTGGATACAGGGTGCGGTTGGGAAACATTCAGTACTTC.

V and J are TRBV5-1 and TRBJ1-6, with D possibly being TRBD1 (5 bases). The CDR3 is made up of 15 amino acids. V was clipped by 2 bases and J by 12 bases, with 18 bases between them. Per the germline V gene, CDR1 is SGHRS and CDR2 is YFSETQ. The CDR3 loop reads CASSFNAQGLGPLHF. CDR3 DNA: TGCGCCAGCAGCTTTAACGCCCAGGGATTAGGACCCCTCCACTTT. Based on the CDR3 plus reference TRBV5-1 and TRBJ1-6, the full variable domain is KAGVTQTPRYLIKTRGQQVTLSCSPISGHRSVSWYQQTPGQGLQFLFEYFSETQRNKGNFPGRFSGRQFSNSRSEMNVSTLELGDSALYLCASSFNAQGLGPLHFGNGTRLTVT.

This chain joins TRBV19 and TRBJ1-1; D perhaps matches TRBD1 (6 bases). Trimming pared 0 bases from V and 6 bases from J, leaving 11 bases between. Germline CDR1 is LNHDA and CDR2 is SQIVND (reference sequence). The CDR3 consists of 14 residues. The CDR3 reads CASSIDGSGAEAFF. DNA for the CDR3: TGTGCCAGTAGTATAGACGGGTCAGGGGCTGAAGCTTTCTTT.

V and J are TRBV18 and TRBJ2-3; 10 nucleotides match TRBD2. This CDR3 comprises 16 residues. Losses at the gene ends were 4 bases for V and 0 bases for J; bases not matched to a gene: 4. CDR1 KGHSH and CDR2 LQKENI come from the germline V gene. The chain's CDR3 is CASSHTSGVSTDTQYF. DNA of the CDR3: TGTGCCAGCTCACATACTAGCGGGGTTAGCACAGATACGCAGTATTTT.

The V call is TRBV3-1 (or the pseudogene TRBV3-2), the J call TRBJ1-1, with D uncertain. The CDR3 runs 13 residues. The germline V gene encodes CDR1 LGHDT and CDR2 YNNKEL (reference sequence). V shed 3 bases and J shed 2 bases, with 7 bases lying between them. CDR3 DNA: TGTGCCAGCAGCCAGCGATCCAACACTGAAGCTTTCTTT. It codes for CASSQRSNTEAFF.

This clone appeared a single time. The chain uses TRBV7-2 and TRBJ1-1; 7 bases match TRBD1. The CDR3 runs 13 residues. In germline, CDR1 is SGHTA, CDR2 FQGNSA. The J segment lost 8 bases and the V segment lost 5 bases, leaving 8 bases of the junction unmatched. CDR3 protein: CASSLGQVGEAFF. The DNA of the CDR3 is TGTGCCAGCAGCCTTGGACAGGTTGGAGAAGCTTTCTTT. Combining the CDR3 with reference TRBV7-2 and TRBJ1-1 gives the whole variable domain GAGVSQSPSNKVTEKGKDVELRCDPISGHTALYWYRQSLGQGLEFLIYFQGNSAPDKSGLPSDRFSAERTGGSVSTLTIQRTQQEDSAVYLCASSLGQVGEAFFGQGTRLTVV.

V gene TRBV28 combines with J gene TRBJ2-6; maybe TRBD2 (6 bases). CDR3 length equals 18 residues. CDR1 is MDHEN and CDR2 is SYDVKM in the germline V gene. Trimming cost V 6 bases and J 0 bases, with 18 bases left between them. This chain's CDR3 is CASSRFGGWGSGANVLTF. CDR3 sequence (DNA): TGTGCCAGCAGCCGATTCGGGGGTTGGGGCTCTGGGGCCAACGTCCTGACTTTC.

This clone was recorded a few times. The gene calls are TRBV7-9 and TRBJ2-2; D gene uncertain. V was cut by 1 base and J by 7 bases, with 4 bases left in between. The CDR3 contains 12 residues. Germline loops: CDR1 SEHNR, CDR2 FQNEAQ (reference sequence). This CDR3 reads CASSLGSGELFF. CDR3 nucleotide sequence: TGTGCCAGCAGCTTAGGGAGCGGGGAGCTGTTTTTT.

The gene calls are TRBV5-1 and TRBJ2-7; no reliable D call. The V gene's germline CDR1 is SGHRS and CDR2 YFSETQ. The CDR3 runs 14 residues. Trimming pared 4 bases from V and 1 base from J, leaving 12 bases between. CDR3 sequence (DNA): TGCGCCAGCAGCCCACGGACGGAATCCTACGAGCAGTACTTC. Its protein is CASSPRTESYEQYF.

This chain uses TRBV4-2 with TRBJ2-7; 7 nucleotides line up with TRBD2. In germline, CDR1 is LGHNA, CDR2 YNFKEQ. The trim removed 0 bases at V and 4 bases at J, leaving 9 bases unmatched. The CDR3 is 16 residues long. The CDR3 bases are TGTGCCAGCAGCCAAGATGTTGGGGGGGGGACGTACGAGCAGTACTTC. It specifies CASSQDVGGGTYEQYF.